This passage covers 23 T cell receptor beta chains from one sample sequenced in a study of identical twins. In TCRdb, the 5' RACE reads were re-called with MiXCR into one record per CDR3 protein. Of 690,000 or so distinct CDR3 sequences listed, around 5.7% are singletons. Sequenced sample: naive T cells sorted from blood. The receptors were sampled from a man aged 18-30 years in good health.

This clonotype came up many times. The V gene is TRBV5-1, the J gene TRBJ2-7; D perhaps matches TRBD1 (5 bases). V lost 4 bases, J lost 5 bases, and 19 bases lay in between. CDR3 length: 15 amino acids. CDR1 SGHRS and CDR2 YFSETQ come from the germline V gene. The DNA for the CDR3 is TGCGCCAGCAGCGCCAGCGTGGGGCTTTTAGACGAGCAGTACGTC. The encoded protein is CASSASVGLLDEQYV.

This clonotype has a count of ten or more. This chain links TRBV5-1 with TRBJ1-1, with a possible D match to TRBD1 (6 bases). V lost 5 bases to trimming and J lost 5 bases, with 16 bases between them. Germline CDR1 and CDR2: SGHRS and YFSETQ. CDR3 length: 14 residues. In DNA, the CDR3 is TGCGCCAGCAGGCCAGACAGGACCGAGACTGAAGCTTTCTTT. It encodes CASRPDRTETEAFF.

This clonotype was recorded at least ten times. V and J are TRBV7-3 and TRBJ2-1, with 14 bases fitting TRBD2. Per the germline V gene, CDR1 is SGHTA and CDR2 is FQGTGA. After removal of 5 bases from V and 9 bases from J, the junction contained 9 bases not matched to a gene. The CDR3 runs to 16 residues. This chain's CDR3 is CASSPTGTSGSGEQFF. Written as DNA, the CDR3 is TGTGCCAGCAGCCCAACCGGGACTAGCGGGAGTGGTGAGCAGTTCTTC. Complete variable domain (other parts from reference TRBV7-3 and TRBJ2-1): GAGVSQTPSNKVTEKGKYVELRCDPISGHTALYWYRQSLGQGPEFLIYFQGTGAADDSGLPNDRFFAVRPEGSVSTLKIQRTERGDSAVYLCASSPTGTSGSGEQFFGPGTRLTVL.

The rearrangement links TRBV4-1 to TRBJ2-1; 11 bases line up with TRBD1. CDR1 is MGHRA, CDR2 YSYEKL, per germline. There are 13 residues in the CDR3. V dropped 0 bases and J dropped 15; count of bases not matched to a gene: 4. CDR3 protein: CASSQEGTGGMFF. The CDR3 coding sequence is TGCGCCAGCAGCCAAGAGGGGACAGGGGGTATGTTCTTC.

The sample holds a few counts of this clonotype. The chain couples TRBV12-3 or TRBV12-4 to TRBJ2-1, with 7 positions matching TRBD2. The CDR3 loop spans 13 amino acids. J was trimmed by 7 bases and V by 5 bases; bases with no gene match: 5. The CDR3 nucleotides are TGTGCCAGCAGTGGACTAGACAAAAATGAGCAGTTCTTC. It encodes CASSGLDKNEQFF.

V and J are TRBV20-1 and TRBJ2-7; TRBD2 matches 8 bases. Germline-derived CDR1 and CDR2 are DFQATT and SNEGSKA (reference sequence). This CDR3 region has 14 residues. J gave up 7 bases and V 4 bases, and 12 bases lay outside the gene matches. The CDR3 DNA reads as TGCAGTGCTATTAGGACTAGCAAGGACTCGGAGCAGTACTTC. It yields the protein CSAIRTSKDSEQYF.

This clonotype was detected many times. The rearrangement uses TRBV15 and TRBJ2-7; no reliable D call. The germline CDR1 and CDR2 sequences are LNHNV and YYDKDF (reference sequence). The CDR3 sequence is 14 residues long. Deletions cut 0 bases from V and 3 bases from J, with 9 bases between. DNA of the CDR3: TGTGCCACCAGCAGAGATCTGGTGGGCTACGAGCAGTACTTC. Amino acid sequence: CATSRDLVGYEQYF.

The chain uses TRBV20-1 and TRBJ2-1, with 12 bases lining up with TRBD2. The CDR3 is 15 amino acids. Germline V lookup: CDR1 DFQATT, CDR2 SNEGSKA (reference sequence). Trimming at V came to 4 bases and at J to 8 bases, leaving 9 bases not matched to a gene. CDR3 region: CSAKPTSGSFYEQFF. The CDR3, as DNA: TGCAGTGCTAAACCGACTAGCGGGAGTTTCTATGAGCAGTTCTTC.

This clonotype was picked up many times. This sequence joins TRBV12-3 or TRBV12-4 and TRBJ2-2; no reliable D call. The CDR3 consists of 14 residues. With 3 bases removed from V and 0 bases from J, the gap between germline ends came to 5 bases. CDR3 sequence (DNA): TGTGCCAGCAGTTTCCTACCGAACACCGGGGAGCTGTTTTTT. Translating gives CASSFLPNTGELFF.

This clonotype was detected only a few times. The V call is TRBV6-2 or TRBV6-3, the J call TRBJ2-5, with D possibly being TRBD1 (6 bases). CDR3 length: 12 amino acids. V lost 10 bases and J 9 bases, leaving 18 bases between the germline ends. Per germline, CDR1 MNHEY and CDR2 SVGEGT. CDR3 coding DNA: TGTGCCACAGGGGCTATCCCGGAGGCCCAGTACTTC. This translates into CATGAIPEAQYF.

This clonotype was seen many times. This chain connects TRBV29-1 to TRBJ2-1; D uncertain. This CDR3 has 12 amino acids. Germline values: CDR1 SQVTM, CDR2 ANQGSEA. Trimming pared 3 bases from V and 6 bases from J, leaving 9 bases between. The CDR3 nucleotides are TGCAGCGTTGATGGGCCTATCAATGAGCAGTTCTTC. Encoded protein: CSVDGPINEQFF.

This clonotype was seen more than once but under ten times. The rearrangement links TRBV29-1 to TRBJ2-3; D call uncertain. V was cut by 2 bases and J by 2 bases, with 14 bases left in between. From germline, CDR1 is SQVTM and CDR2 ANQGSEA. The CDR3 length is 15 residues. In DNA form, the CDR3 reads TGCAGCGTTGAAAGCTTGTCCCGCTACACAGATACGCAGTATTTT. Translation: CSVESLSRYTDTQYF.

This clonotype was seen ten or more times. An end of the junction does not agree with germline; a read error may underlie this. The chain carries TRBV6-2 or TRBV6-3 and TRBJ2-7; D ambiguous. In germline, CDR1 is MNHEY, CDR2 SVGEGT. CDR3 length: 9 residues. CDR3 DNA: TGTGCCGAACGTCTGTTTTACAACTTC. This translates into CAERLFYNF.

This clonotype was recorded at least ten times. The V and J genes are TRBV5-1 and TRBJ2-1, with D uncertain. The ends were cut back, 1 base at V and 10 bases at J, with 15 bases in the middle. This CDR3 has 14 amino acids. In germline, CDR1 is SGHRS, CDR2 YFSETQ. CDR3 DNA sequence: TGCGCCAGCAGCTTGAGTATAGGGCTGTCGGAGCAGTTCTTC. This encodes CASSLSIGLSEQFF.

This clonotype appeared many times. This chain uses TRBV20-1 with TRBJ2-5; 14 bases line up with TRBD2. In germline, CDR1 is DFQATT, CDR2 SNEGSKA (reference sequence). The CDR3 spans 15 residues. V shed 4 bases and J 2 bases; nucleotides not matched to a gene: 3. The CDR3 spells CSATRLAGGQETQYF. CDR3 sequence (DNA): TGCAGTGCTACTAGACTAGCGGGAGGGCAAGAGACCCAGTACTTC.

At least ten counts were recorded for this clonotype. V usage is TRBV20-1 and J usage is TRBJ2-3; 11 bases align to TRBD2. This CDR3 has 15 amino acids. J was trimmed by 4 bases and V by 6 bases; bases with no gene match: 9. Germline CDR1 and CDR2: DFQATT and SNEGSKA (reference sequence). CDR3 nucleotides: TGCAGTGCCGGCCCCGGGACTAGCGGCGCAGATACGCAGTATTTT. Residues: CSAGPGTSGADTQYF.

The chain joins TRBV5-1 to TRBJ2-5, with 8 nucleotides matching TRBD1. Trimming took 4 bases from V and 2 from J; bases not matched to a gene: 10. This CDR3 spans 16 amino acids. Germline values: CDR1 SGHRS, CDR2 YFSETQ. The CDR3 DNA reads as TGCGCCAGCAGCAGCGGACAGGGCCGGATTCAAGAGACCCAGTACTTC. Protein: CASSSGQGRIQETQYF.

The rearrangement joins TRBV20-1 to TRBJ2-6; D is unclear. Germline loops: CDR1 DFQATT, CDR2 SNEGSKA (reference sequence). The germline V and J ends were trimmed by 3 bases and 4 bases, with 7 bases remaining between them. This CDR3 is built from 13 residues. The CDR3 loop is CSARAVGANVLTF. The DNA of the CDR3 is TGCAGTGCTAGGGCGGTCGGGGCCAACGTCCTGACTTTC.

The V gene is TRBV12-3 or TRBV12-4, the J gene TRBJ1-5; the match to TRBD1 covers 10 bases. The CDR3 runs 16 residues. V lost 4 bases, J lost 4 bases, and 7 bases stayed unmatched. The CDR3 protein is CASSYETGGRNQPQHF. CDR3 nucleotide sequence: TGTGCCAGCAGTTACGAGACAGGGGGCAGGAATCAGCCCCAGCATTTT.

This clonotype came up many times. The V and J genes are TRBV12-3 or TRBV12-4 and TRBJ2-5; unclear D gene. The CDR3 covers 13 residues. V was trimmed by 8 bases and J by 4 bases, leaving 14 bases between them. CDR3 DNA: TGTGCCAGCGGGGTCAGGTGGGCAGAGACCCAGTACTTC. It specifies CASGVRWAETQYF.

The chain is built from TRBV11-2 and TRBJ2-1, with 11 positions matching TRBD1. The CDR3 length is 16 residues. V was clipped by 4 bases and J by 7 bases; unmatched bases: 9. Germline V gene sequence: CDR1 SGHAT, CDR2 FQNNGV. The CDR3 loop is CASSSIVGTGGNEQFF. DNA of the CDR3: TGTGCCAGCAGCTCCATCGTAGGGACAGGGGGTAATGAGCAGTTCTTC.

The V call is TRBV6-1, the J call TRBJ2-3, with a possible D match to TRBD1 (5 bases). Germline CDR1 MNHNS, CDR2 SASEGT. The CDR3 is 16 amino acids. With 5 bases removed from V and 1 base from J, the gap between germline ends came to 16 bases. In DNA, the CDR3 is TGTGCCAGCAGTCTATACCGGACACCCGGCACAGATACGCAGTATTTT. It specifies CASSLYRTPGTDTQYF.

This clonotype was detected a few times. The chain is built from TRBV5-1 and TRBJ2-1, with TRBD1 matching 9 bases. The V and J ends lost 4 bases and 8 bases, in that order; junction bases with no gene match: 7. CDR3 length: 14 amino acids. CDR1 is SGHRS, CDR2 YFSETQ, per germline. The CDR3 here is CASSHWTGEDEQFF. The CDR3 nucleotides are TGCGCCAGCAGCCATTGGACAGGGGAGGATGAGCAGTTCTTC.